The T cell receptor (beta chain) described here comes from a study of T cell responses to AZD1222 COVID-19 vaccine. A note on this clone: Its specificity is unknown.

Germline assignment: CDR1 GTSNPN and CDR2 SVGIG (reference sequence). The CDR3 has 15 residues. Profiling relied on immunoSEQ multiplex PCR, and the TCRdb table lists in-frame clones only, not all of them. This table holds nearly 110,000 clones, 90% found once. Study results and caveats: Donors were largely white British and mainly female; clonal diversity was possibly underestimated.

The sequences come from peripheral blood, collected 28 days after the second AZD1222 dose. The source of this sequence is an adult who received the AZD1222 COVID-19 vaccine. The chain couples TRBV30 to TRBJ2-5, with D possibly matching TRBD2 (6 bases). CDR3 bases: TGTGCTTCCATCCCGGGACTCGGAATTTTGGAGACCCAGTACTTC. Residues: CASIPGLGILETQYF.